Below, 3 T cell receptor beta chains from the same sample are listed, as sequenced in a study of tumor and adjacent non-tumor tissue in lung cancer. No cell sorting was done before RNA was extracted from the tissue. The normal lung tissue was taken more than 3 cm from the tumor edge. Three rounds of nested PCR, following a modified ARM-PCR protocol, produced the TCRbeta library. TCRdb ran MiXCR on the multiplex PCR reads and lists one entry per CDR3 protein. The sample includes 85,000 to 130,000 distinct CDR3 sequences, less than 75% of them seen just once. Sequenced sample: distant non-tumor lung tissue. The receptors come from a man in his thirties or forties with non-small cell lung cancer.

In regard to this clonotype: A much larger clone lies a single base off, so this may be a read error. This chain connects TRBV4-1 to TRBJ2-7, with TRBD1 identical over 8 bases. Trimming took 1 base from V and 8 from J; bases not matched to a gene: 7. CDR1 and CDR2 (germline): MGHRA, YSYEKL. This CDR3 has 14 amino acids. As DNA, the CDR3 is TGCGCCAGCAGCCAAGGTCAGGGGGCTGGGCAGCAGTACTTC. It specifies CASSQGQGAGQQYF.

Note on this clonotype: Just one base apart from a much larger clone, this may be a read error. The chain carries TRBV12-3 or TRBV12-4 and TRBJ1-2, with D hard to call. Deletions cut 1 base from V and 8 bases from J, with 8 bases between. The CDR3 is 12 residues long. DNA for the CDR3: TGTGCCAGCAGTTTAGGGGCGCGAGGCTACACCTTC. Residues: CASSLGARGYTF.

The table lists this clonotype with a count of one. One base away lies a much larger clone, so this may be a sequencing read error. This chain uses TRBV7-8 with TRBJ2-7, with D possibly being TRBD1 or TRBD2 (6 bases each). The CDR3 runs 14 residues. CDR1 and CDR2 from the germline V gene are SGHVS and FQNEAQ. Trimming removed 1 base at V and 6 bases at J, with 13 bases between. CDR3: CASSLVWGACEQYF. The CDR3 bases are TGTGCCAGCAGCTTAGTTTGGGGGGCCTGCGAGCAGTACTTC.